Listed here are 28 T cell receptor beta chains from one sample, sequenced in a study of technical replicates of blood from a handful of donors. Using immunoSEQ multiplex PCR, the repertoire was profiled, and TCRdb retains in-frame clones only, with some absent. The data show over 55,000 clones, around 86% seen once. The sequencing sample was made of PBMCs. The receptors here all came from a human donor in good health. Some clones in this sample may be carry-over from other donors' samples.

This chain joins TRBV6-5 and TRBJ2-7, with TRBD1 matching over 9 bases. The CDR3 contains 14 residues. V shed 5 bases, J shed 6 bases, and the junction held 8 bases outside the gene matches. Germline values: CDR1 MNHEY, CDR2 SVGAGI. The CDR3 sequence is CASSPGTGWSEQYF. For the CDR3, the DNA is TGTGCCAGCAGTCCCGGGACAGGGTGGTCCGAGCAGTACTTC.

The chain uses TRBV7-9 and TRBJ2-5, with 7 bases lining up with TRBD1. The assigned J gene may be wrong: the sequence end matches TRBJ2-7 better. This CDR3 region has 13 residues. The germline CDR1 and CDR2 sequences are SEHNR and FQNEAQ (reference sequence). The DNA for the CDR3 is TGTGCCAGCAGCCCCCCGACAGGGTACGAGCAGTACTTC. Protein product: CASSPPTGYEQYF.

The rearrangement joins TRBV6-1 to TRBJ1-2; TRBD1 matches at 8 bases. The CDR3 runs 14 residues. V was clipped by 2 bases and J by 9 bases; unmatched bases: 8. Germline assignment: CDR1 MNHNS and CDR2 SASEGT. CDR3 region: CASSELGTGVSYTF. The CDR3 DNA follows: TGTGCCAGCAGTGAACTCGGGACAGGAGTGAGCTACACCTTC.

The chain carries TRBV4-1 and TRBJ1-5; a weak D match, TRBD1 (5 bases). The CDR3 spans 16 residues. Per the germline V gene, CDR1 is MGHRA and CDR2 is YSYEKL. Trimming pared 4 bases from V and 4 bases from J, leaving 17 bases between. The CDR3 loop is CASSPQGGAWNQPQHF. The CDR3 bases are TGCGCCAGCAGCCCGCAGGGTGGGGCCTGGAATCAGCCCCAGCATTTT.

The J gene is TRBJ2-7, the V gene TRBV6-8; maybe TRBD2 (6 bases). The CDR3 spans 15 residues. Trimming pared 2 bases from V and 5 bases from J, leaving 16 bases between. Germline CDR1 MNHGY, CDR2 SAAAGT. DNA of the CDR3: TGTGCCAGCAGTTACCCGCGGGACCGAAAGAACGAGCAGTACTTC. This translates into CASSYPRDRKNEQYF.

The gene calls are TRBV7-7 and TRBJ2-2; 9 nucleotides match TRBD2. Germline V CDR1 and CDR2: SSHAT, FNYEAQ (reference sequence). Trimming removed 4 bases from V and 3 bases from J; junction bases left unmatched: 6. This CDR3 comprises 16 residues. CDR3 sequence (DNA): TGTGCCAGCAGCTACCGTAGCGGGAGTCACACCGGGGAGCTGTTTTTT. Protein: CASSYRSGSHTGELFF.

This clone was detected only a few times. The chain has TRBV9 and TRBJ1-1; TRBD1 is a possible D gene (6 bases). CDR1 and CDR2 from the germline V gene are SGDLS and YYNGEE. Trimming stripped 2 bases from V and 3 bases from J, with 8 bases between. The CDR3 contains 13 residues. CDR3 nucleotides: TGTGCCAGCAGCGTCGGGGGGCACACTGAAGCTTTCTTT. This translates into CASSVGGHTEAFF.

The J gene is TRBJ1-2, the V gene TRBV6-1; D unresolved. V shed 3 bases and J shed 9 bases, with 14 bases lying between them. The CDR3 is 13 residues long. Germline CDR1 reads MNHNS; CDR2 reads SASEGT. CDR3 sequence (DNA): TGTGCCAGCAGTGATTCTAGTTATCTAAGCTACACCTTC. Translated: CASSDSSYLSYTF.

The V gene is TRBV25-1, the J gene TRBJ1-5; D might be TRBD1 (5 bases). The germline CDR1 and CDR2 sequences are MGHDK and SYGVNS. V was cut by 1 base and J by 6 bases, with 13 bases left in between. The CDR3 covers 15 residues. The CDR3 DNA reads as TGTGCCAGCAGTGAATCTCAGGGAACGGGTCAGCCCCAGCATTTT. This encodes CASSESQGTGQPQHF. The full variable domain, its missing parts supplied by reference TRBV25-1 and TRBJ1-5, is EADIYQTPRYLVIGTGKKITLECSQTMGHDKMYWYQQDPGMELHLIHYSYGVNSTEKGDLSSESTVSRIRTEHFPLTLESARPSHTSQYLCASSESQGTGQPQHFGDGTRLSIL.

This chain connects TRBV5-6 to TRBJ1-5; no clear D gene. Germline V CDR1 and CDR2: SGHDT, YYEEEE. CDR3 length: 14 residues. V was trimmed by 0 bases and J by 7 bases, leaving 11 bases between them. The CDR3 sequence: CASSLGQTGQPQHF. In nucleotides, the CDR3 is TGTGCCAGCAGCTTGGGGCAGACTGGCCAGCCCCAGCATTTT.

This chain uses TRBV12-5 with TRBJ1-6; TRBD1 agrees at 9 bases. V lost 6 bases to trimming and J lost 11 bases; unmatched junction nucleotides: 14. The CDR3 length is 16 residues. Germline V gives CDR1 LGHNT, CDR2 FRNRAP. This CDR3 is CASGIGDRALEAPLHF. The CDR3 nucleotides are TGTGCTAGTGGGATTGGGGACAGGGCTTTAGAGGCACCCCTCCACTTT.

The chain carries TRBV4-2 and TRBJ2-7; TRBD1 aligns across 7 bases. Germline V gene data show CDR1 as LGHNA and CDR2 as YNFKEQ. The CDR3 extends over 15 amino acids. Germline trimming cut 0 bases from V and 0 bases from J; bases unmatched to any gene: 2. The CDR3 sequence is CASSQDRGSSYEQYF. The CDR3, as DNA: TGTGCCAGCAGCCAAGACAGGGGGAGCTCCTACGAGCAGTACTTC.

CDR3 bases: TGTGCCTGGAGTGGACTAGACGGGACCCAGTACTTC. It is translated as CAWSGLDGTQYF. The rearrangement links TRBV30 to TRBJ2-5; perhaps TRBD2 as D (6 bases). The germline CDR1 and CDR2 sequences are GTSNPN and SVGIG (reference sequence). V lost 1 base to trimming and J lost 7 bases, with 10 bases between them. This CDR3 has 12 residues.

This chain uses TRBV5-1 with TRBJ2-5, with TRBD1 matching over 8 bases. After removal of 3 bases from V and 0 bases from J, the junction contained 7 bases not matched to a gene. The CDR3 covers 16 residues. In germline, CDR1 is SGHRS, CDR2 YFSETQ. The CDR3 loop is CASSSGQGGYQETQYF. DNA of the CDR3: TGCGCCAGCAGCTCCGGACAGGGCGGGTACCAAGAGACCCAGTACTTC. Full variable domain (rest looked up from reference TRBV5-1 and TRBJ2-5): KAGVTQTPRYLIKTRGQQVTLSCSPISGHRSVSWYQQTPGQGLQFLFEYFSETQRNKGNFPGRFSGRQFSNSRSEMNVSTLELGDSALYLCASSSGQGGYQETQYFGPGTRLLVL.

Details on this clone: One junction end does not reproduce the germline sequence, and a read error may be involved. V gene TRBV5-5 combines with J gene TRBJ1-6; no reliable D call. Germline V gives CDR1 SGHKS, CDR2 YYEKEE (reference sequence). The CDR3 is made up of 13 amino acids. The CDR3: CASSLAAVGGMSF. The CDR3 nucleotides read TGTGCCAGCAGCTTGGCCGCAGTGGGAGGGATGTCCTTT.

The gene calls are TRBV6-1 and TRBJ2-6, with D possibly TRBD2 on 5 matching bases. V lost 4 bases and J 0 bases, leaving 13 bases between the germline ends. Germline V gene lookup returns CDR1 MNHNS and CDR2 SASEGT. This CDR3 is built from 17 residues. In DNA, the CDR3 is TGTGCCAGCAGTGCTGGTGCGGGCCGCTCTGGGGCCAACGTCCTGACTTTC. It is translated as CASSAGAGRSGANVLTF.

The CDR3 coding sequence is TGTGCCAGCAGTTTATGGGACAGGGGTGAAGCTTTCTTT. Its translation is CASSLWDRGEAFF. The genes are TRBV27 and TRBJ1-1; 10 bases match TRBD1. The CDR3 consists of 13 residues. Germline V lookup: CDR1 MNHEY, CDR2 SMNVEV (reference sequence). V was clipped by 1 base and J by 7 bases; unmatched bases: 0.

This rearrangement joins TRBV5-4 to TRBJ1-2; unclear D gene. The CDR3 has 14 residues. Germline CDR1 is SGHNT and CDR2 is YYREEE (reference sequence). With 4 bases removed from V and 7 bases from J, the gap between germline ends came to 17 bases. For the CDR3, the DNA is TGTGCCAGCAGCCAGTCAGCCGAAGCAGGTGGCTACACCTTC. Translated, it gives CASSQSAEAGGYTF.

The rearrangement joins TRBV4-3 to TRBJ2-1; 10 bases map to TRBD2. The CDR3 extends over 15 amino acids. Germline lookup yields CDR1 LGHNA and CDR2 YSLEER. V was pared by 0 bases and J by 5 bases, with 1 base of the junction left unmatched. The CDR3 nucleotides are TGCGCCAGCAGCCAAGAGGGGACTAGCGACAATGAGCAGTTCTTC. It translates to CASSQEGTSDNEQFF.

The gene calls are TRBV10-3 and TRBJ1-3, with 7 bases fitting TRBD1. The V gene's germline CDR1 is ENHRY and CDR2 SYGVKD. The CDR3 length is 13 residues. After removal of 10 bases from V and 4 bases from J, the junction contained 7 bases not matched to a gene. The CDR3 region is CASATGIGNTIYF. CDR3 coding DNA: TGTGCCAGCGCGACAGGGATCGGAAACACCATATATTTT.

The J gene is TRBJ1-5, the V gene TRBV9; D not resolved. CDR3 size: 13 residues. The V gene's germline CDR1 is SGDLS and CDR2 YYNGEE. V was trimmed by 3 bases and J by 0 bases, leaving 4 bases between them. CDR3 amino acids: CASSAYSNQPQHF. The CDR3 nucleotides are TGTGCCAGCAGCGCTTATAGCAATCAGCCCCAGCATTTT.

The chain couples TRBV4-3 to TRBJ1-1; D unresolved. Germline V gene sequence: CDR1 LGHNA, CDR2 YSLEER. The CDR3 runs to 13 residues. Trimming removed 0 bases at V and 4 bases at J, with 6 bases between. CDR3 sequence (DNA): TGCGCCAGCAGCCAAGATCGGTTCACTGAAGCTTTCTTT. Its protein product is CASSQDRFTEAFF.

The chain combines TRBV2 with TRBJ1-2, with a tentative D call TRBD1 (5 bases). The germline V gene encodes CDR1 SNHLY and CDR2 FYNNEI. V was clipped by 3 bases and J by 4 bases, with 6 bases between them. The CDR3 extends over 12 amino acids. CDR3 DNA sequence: TGTGCCAGCAGTGACAGGGCCTATGGCTACACCTTC. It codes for CASSDRAYGYTF.

DNA of the CDR3: TGTGCCAGCAGCCCCAGAGAGGGCGCGAACACTGAAGCTTTCTTT. Its translation is CASSPREGANTEAFF. The rearrangement uses TRBV7-8 and TRBJ1-1; no definite D call. The V gene lost 5 bases and the J gene lost 1 base, with 14 bases spanning the gap. CDR1 and CDR2 (germline): SGHVS, FQNEAQ. This CDR3 contains 15 residues.

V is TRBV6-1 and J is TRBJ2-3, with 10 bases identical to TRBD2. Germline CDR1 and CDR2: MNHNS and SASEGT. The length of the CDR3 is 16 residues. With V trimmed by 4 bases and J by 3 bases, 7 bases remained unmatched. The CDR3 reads CASSAPRAGGTDTQYF. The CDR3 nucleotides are TGTGCCAGCAGTGCCCCTAGAGCGGGGGGGACAGATACGCAGTATTTT.

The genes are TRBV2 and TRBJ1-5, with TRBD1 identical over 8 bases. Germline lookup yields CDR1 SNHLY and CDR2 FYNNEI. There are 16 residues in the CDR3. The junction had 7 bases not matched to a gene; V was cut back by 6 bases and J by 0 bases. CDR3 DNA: TGTGCCAGCAGAGGGGACAGGAGTCTTAGCAATCAGCCCCAGCATTTT. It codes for CASRGDRSLSNQPQHF.

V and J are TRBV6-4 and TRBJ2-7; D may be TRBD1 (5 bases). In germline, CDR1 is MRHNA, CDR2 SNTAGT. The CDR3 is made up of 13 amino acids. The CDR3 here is CAGYRSSSYEQYF. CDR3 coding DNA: TGTGCTGGTTACAGGTCGTCCTCCTACGAGCAGTACTTC.

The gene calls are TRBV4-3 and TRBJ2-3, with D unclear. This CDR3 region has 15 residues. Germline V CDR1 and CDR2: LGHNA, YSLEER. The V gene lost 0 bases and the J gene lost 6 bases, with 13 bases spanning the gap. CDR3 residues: CASSQEVSLGDTQYF. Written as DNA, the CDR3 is TGCGCCAGCAGCCAAGAGGTCAGTCTCGGGGATACGCAGTATTTT.